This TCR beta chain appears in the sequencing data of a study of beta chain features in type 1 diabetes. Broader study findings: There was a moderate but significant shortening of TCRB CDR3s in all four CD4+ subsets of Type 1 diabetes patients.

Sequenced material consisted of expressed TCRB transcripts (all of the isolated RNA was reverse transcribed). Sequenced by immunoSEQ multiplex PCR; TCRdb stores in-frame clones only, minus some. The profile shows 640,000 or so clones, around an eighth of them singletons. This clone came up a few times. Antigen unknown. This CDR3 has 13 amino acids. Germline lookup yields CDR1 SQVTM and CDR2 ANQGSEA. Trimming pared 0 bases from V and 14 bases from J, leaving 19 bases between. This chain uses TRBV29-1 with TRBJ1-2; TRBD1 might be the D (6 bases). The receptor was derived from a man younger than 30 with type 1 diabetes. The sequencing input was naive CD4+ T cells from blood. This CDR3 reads CSVEEPNRVDKTF. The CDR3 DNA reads TGCAGCGTTGAAGAACCCAACAGGGTAGATAAGACCTTC.